This entry lists 28 T cell receptor beta chains sequenced from one sample in a study of blood T cell repertoires in COVID-19. Sequenced by immunoSEQ multiplex PCR; TCRdb stores in-frame clones only, minus some. The sample has a few hundred thousand clones, around 87% seen once. Material: PBMCs or T cells enriched from blood (not recorded which). The origin of the receptors is a woman aged 45-65 years who had recovered from COVID-19.

The chain recombines TRBV14 with TRBJ1-1, with 8 bases matching TRBD1. The CDR3 length is 14 residues. The germline gives CDR1 SGHDN, CDR2 FVKESK. Losses at the gene ends were 2 bases for V and 8 bases for J; bases not matched to a gene: 7. The CDR3 sequence is CASSQFRGRGEAFF. Here the CDR3 DNA reads TGTGCCAGCAGCCAATTCAGGGGGCGTGGGGAAGCTTTCTTT.

V and J are TRBV5-8 and TRBJ1-1; D unclear. The germline V gene has CDR1 SGHTS and CDR2 YDEGEE. This CDR3 has 12 amino acids. The ends were cut back, 4 bases at V and 5 bases at J, with 9 bases in the middle. The CDR3 sequence: CASSLGRTEAFF. CDR3 coding DNA: TGTGCCAGCAGCCTGGGTCGGACTGAAGCTTTCTTT.

This clone was found once. The chain is built from TRBV19 and TRBJ1-5, with D maybe TRBD1 (5 bases). V was shortened by 3 bases and J by 2 bases, with 8 bases between the two germline ends. The CDR3 is 14 amino acids. Germline CDR1 reads LNHDA; CDR2 reads SQIVND (reference sequence). The CDR3 reads CASSMEGRNQPQHF. DNA for the CDR3: TGTGCCAGTAGTATGGAGGGACGCAATCAGCCCCAGCATTTT.

This chain connects TRBV29-1 to TRBJ2-1; 14 bases align to TRBD2. V shed 3 bases, J shed 5 bases, and the junction held 6 bases outside the gene matches. CDR1 SQVTM and CDR2 ANQGSEA come from the germline V gene. The CDR3 sequence is 16 residues long. The CDR3 region is CSVEPLGLAGDNEQFF. CDR3 coding DNA: TGCAGCGTTGAGCCACTGGGACTAGCGGGGGACAATGAGCAGTTCTTC.

About this clone itself: One end of the junction is discordant with germline, which a read error may explain. The rearrangement joins TRBV7-7 to TRBJ2-5, with 13 positions matching TRBD2. The CDR3 loop spans 17 amino acids. Germline CDR1 SSHAT, CDR2 FNYEAQ (reference sequence). In DNA form, the CDR3 reads TGTGCTAGCAGCCCACGGACTAGCGGGGGTGCCCAAGAGACCCAGTACTTC. This encodes CASSPRTSGGAQETQYF.

The chain couples TRBV5-3 to TRBJ2-1; 7 bases are shared with TRBD1. TRBV5-3 carries the ORF label, with uncertain function. V trimming: 4 bases; J trimming: 8 bases; junction bases outside the gene matches: 9. The length of the CDR3 is 14 residues. CDR3: CARSIPGQRHEQFF. Here the CDR3 DNA reads TGTGCCAGAAGCATCCCGGGACAGAGGCATGAGCAGTTCTTC.

This sequence joins TRBV7-9 and TRBJ2-7, with TRBD1 as a possible D gene (5 bases). The germline V and J ends were trimmed by 3 bases and 5 bases, with 17 bases remaining between them. Looked up from germline, CDR1 is SEHNR and CDR2 is FQNEAQ (reference sequence). This CDR3 comprises 15 residues. CDR3 sequence: CASSFATGALDEQYF. As DNA, the CDR3 is TGTGCCAGCAGCTTTGCTACAGGCGCATTGGACGAGCAGTACTTC.

This chain connects TRBV27 to TRBJ1-5; D call uncertain. With 0 bases removed from V and 0 bases from J, the gap between germline ends came to 6 bases. Per germline, CDR1 MNHEY and CDR2 SMNVEV (reference sequence). This CDR3 is built from 15 residues. The chain's CDR3 is CASSLSENSNQPQHF. The CDR3 coding sequence is TGTGCCAGCAGTTTATCTGAGAATAGCAATCAGCCCCAGCATTTT.

The V gene is TRBV28, the J gene TRBJ2-5, with 7 nucleotides matching TRBD1. The CDR3 runs 16 residues. Per germline, CDR1 MDHEN and CDR2 SYDVKM. J was trimmed by 1 base and V by 6 bases; bases with no gene match: 11. DNA for the CDR3: TGTGCCAGCAGGTTCCGAACCGGGACAGCCCAAGAGACCCAGTACTTC. Amino acids: CASRFRTGTAQETQYF.

This chain uses TRBV2 with TRBJ2-7, with TRBD2 as a possible D gene (6 bases). This CDR3 is 15 amino acids long. The germline CDR1 and CDR2 sequences are SNHLY and FYNNEI. Trimming pared 4 bases from V and 3 bases from J, leaving 16 bases between. CDR3 protein: CASSVSVSGRYEQYF. As DNA, the CDR3 is TGTGCCAGCAGTGTGTCGGTCAGCGGGCGCTACGAGCAGTACTTC.

This clone was counted once. The V gene is TRBV5-6, the J gene TRBJ2-2, with 9 bases that match TRBD1. Germline V gene sequence: CDR1 SGHDT, CDR2 YYEEEE. The CDR3 is 14 amino acids. V shed 4 bases, J shed 7 bases, and the junction held 5 bases outside the gene matches. The CDR3 DNA follows: TGTGCCAGCAGCGAGGGACAGGGCTTCGGGGAGCTGTTTTTT. Translating gives CASSEGQGFGELFF. The whole variable domain, remainder taken from reference TRBV5-6 and TRBJ2-2, is DAGVTQSPTHLIKTRGQQVTLRCSPKSGHDTVSWYQQALGQGPQFIFQYYEEEERQRGNFPDRFSGHQFPNYSSELNVNALLLGDSALYLCASSEGQGFGELFFGEGSRLTVL.

The J gene is TRBJ1-1, the V gene TRBV18; perhaps TRBD1 as D (5 bases). Germline V gives CDR1 KGHSH, CDR2 LQKENI. V shed 5 bases and J shed 0 bases, with 10 bases lying between them. The CDR3 has 14 residues. CDR3 residues: CASSLGLVNTEAFF. CDR3 nucleotide sequence: TGTGCCAGCTCATTGGGACTGGTGAACACTGAAGCTTTCTTT.

The gene calls are TRBV4-3 and TRBJ1-2; the D gene is possibly TRBD1 (5 bases). Germline V CDR1 and CDR2: LGHNA, YSLEER. The ends were cut back, 0 bases at V and 8 bases at J, with 13 bases in the middle. The CDR3 is 14 residues long. In DNA, the CDR3 is TGCGCCAGCAGCCAAGAAAGGGGAGGGTGGGGCTACACCTTC. Translation: CASSQERGGWGYTF.

The V and J genes are TRBV6-2 or TRBV6-3 and TRBJ2-7, with 7 bases that match TRBD1. The CDR3 totals 15 residues. Germline CDR1 MNHEY, CDR2 SVGEGT. The ends lost 2 bases at V and 0 bases at J; junction bases unmatched: 4. The CDR3 DNA reads as TGTGCCAGCAGTTACCAGGACAGGATCTCCTACGAGCAGTACTTC. This gives the protein CASSYQDRISYEQYF.

This chain uses TRBV7-3 with TRBJ1-2; TRBD1 matches at 7 bases. The CDR3 is 16 residues long. The V gene's germline CDR1 is SGHTA and CDR2 FQGTGA. Unmatched junction bases numbered 11, after V lost 5 bases and J lost 2 bases. CDR3 sequence: CASSQTGLSGNYGYTF. The DNA of the CDR3 is TGTGCCAGCAGCCAGACAGGGTTGTCTGGCAACTATGGCTACACCTTC.

This chain links TRBV10-3 with TRBJ1-2, with 7 bases that match TRBD1. V shed 6 bases and J 8 bases; nucleotides not matched to a gene: 3. Germline V CDR1 and CDR2: ENHRY, SYGVKD. The CDR3 consists of 11 residues. CDR3 region: CAIRTGSGYTF. The CDR3 nucleotides read TGTGCCATCAGGACAGGGAGCGGCTACACCTTC.

This clone has only a few counts. V usage is TRBV9 and J usage is TRBJ2-2, with a weak D call TRBD2 (7 bases). The length of the CDR3 is 17 residues. V gave up 0 bases and J gave up 3 bases, with 15 bases separating them. Germline V CDR1 and CDR2: SGDLS, YYNGEE. CDR3 in amino acids: CASSVALGGLDTGELFF. For the CDR3, the DNA is TGTGCCAGCAGCGTAGCCCTCGGGGGGCTGGACACCGGGGAGCTGTTTTTT.

V and J are TRBV15 and TRBJ1-4, with a possible D match to TRBD1 (6 bases). The CDR3 runs to 18 residues. Germline lookup yields CDR1 LNHNV and CDR2 YYDKDF (reference sequence). Trimming shortened V by 0 bases and J by 4 bases, and 18 bases separated the two germline ends. The CDR3 DNA sequence: TGTGCCACCAGCAGAGATTCCTCCCGGGACAAGGATAATGAAAAACTGTTTTTT. This gives the protein CATSRDSSRDKDNEKLFF.

The chain joins TRBV30 to TRBJ2-7; 7 nucleotides match TRBD1. The CDR3 consists of 12 residues. Germline CDR1 reads GTSNPN; CDR2 reads SVGIG (reference sequence). V lost 3 bases, J lost 4 bases, and 3 bases stayed unmatched. CDR3 nucleotide sequence: TGTGCCTGGAGCGGACAGGAGTACGAGCAGTACTTC. Encoded protein: CAWSGQEYEQYF.

The J gene is TRBJ1-5, the V gene TRBV7-9, with a possible D match to TRBD1 (5 bases). This CDR3 has 13 residues. V lost 7 bases, J lost 6 bases, and 13 bases lay in between. The germline V gene has CDR1 SEHNR and CDR2 FQNEAQ (reference sequence). CDR3 protein: CASNRIGSQPQHF. CDR3 coding DNA: TGTGCCAGCAACAGGATAGGGTCTCAGCCCCAGCATTTT.

This chain joins TRBV4-1 and TRBJ2-5, with 8 bases lining up with TRBD2. V gave up 5 bases and J gave up 4 bases; unmatched junction bases: 12. CDR1 MGHRA and CDR2 YSYEKL come from the germline V gene. The CDR3 extends over 16 amino acids. The CDR3 protein is CASSTTRGGSGETQYF. In DNA, the CDR3 is TGCGCCAGCAGCACCACACGGGGGGGGTCGGGAGAGACCCAGTACTTC.

V is TRBV5-1 and J is TRBJ2-7; 9 nucleotides align to TRBD1. Germline V lookup: CDR1 SGHRS, CDR2 YFSETQ. V lost 1 base, J lost 4 bases, and 6 bases stayed unmatched. The CDR3 is made up of 15 amino acids. CDR3 DNA: TGCGCCAGCAGCTTGCGGACGACAGGGGGATACGAGCAGTACTTC. This gives the protein CASSLRTTGGYEQYF.

Here the CDR3 reads CAISDRGRSTSTDTQYF. CDR3 DNA sequence: TGTGCCATCAGCGACAGGGGGCGGTCAACAAGTACAGATACGCAGTATTTT. The chain has TRBV10-3 and TRBJ2-3, with 10 positions matching TRBD1. The CDR3 totals 17 residues. J was trimmed by 3 bases and V by 6 bases; bases with no gene match: 12. From germline, CDR1 is ENHRY and CDR2 SYGVKD.

The chain carries TRBV2 and TRBJ1-5; TRBD1 might be the D (6 bases). CDR1 is SNHLY and CDR2 is FYNNEI in the germline V gene. V was clipped by 6 bases and J by 11 bases, with 17 bases between them. CDR3 length: 13 amino acids. The DNA of the CDR3 is TGTGCCAGCAGCCGGGACACTGAGGGGGCCCAGCATTTT. Protein sequence: CASSRDTEGAQHF.

This chain joins TRBV4-1 and TRBJ2-1; 7 bases align to TRBD2. The germline CDR1 and CDR2 sequences are MGHRA and YSYEKL. V dropped 5 bases and J dropped 9; count of bases not matched to a gene: 7. The CDR3 sequence is 13 residues long. CDR3 protein: CASSSREGPEQFF. Here the CDR3 DNA reads TGCGCCAGCAGCTCAAGGGAGGGACCTGAGCAGTTCTTC.

The chain links TRBV28 to TRBJ1-2, with D tentatively TRBD1 (5 bases). Germline values: CDR1 MDHEN, CDR2 SYDVKM. The CDR3 runs to 11 residues. Trimming removed 5 bases from V and 4 bases from J, with 5 bases in between. The chain's CDR3 is CASSDSYGYTF. CDR3 sequence (DNA): TGTGCCAGCAGTGACAGCTATGGCTACACCTTC.

This clone was picked up one time. Other DNA sequences from this sample encode an identical CDR3 as well. The rearrangement links TRBV18 to TRBJ1-1; 9 nucleotides align to TRBD1. The CDR3 runs 13 residues. Germline assignment: CDR1 KGHSH and CDR2 LQKENI. V lost 5 bases, J lost 4 bases, and 2 bases stayed unmatched. This CDR3 is CASSSDRGTEAFF. The CDR3 DNA is TGTGCCAGCTCATCGGACAGGGGCACTGAAGCTTTCTTT.

The chain combines TRBV29-1 with TRBJ2-7; maybe TRBD1 (5 bases). The V gene's germline CDR1 is SQVTM and CDR2 ANQGSEA. The CDR3 runs to 14 residues. V gave up 7 bases and J gave up 7 bases, with 23 bases separating them. In nucleotides, the CDR3 is TGCAGCGCCGGATTTGCGACAGTTTCTGAGGAGCAGTACTTC. It specifies CSAGFATVSEEQYF.